The rows below give T cell receptor beta chains drawn from one sample of a study of cytomegalovirus exposure and HLA in healthy donors. This table comes from immunoSEQ multiplex PCR, and its TCRdb copy is limited to in-frame clones, with some not included. Of approximately 150,000 clones listed, roughly 80% are singletons. Sequenced material: PBMCs. The receptor source for this set is a man aged 25-45 years in good health and CMV-seropositive. CDR3s include the opening cysteine and the closing phenylalanine or tryptophan. The D gene is left open where the match is weak. Only part of the rows carry a size: once, few, many, or a class if the clone is expanded.

CASSTSGSSYEQYF TGTGCCAGTAGTACTAGCGGGAGCTCCTACGAGCAGTACTTC - TRBJ2-7 TRBD2 TRBV19
CASSRAGIFNTEAFF TGTGCCAGCAGCCGAGCGGGTATCTTTAACACTGAAGCTTTCTTT - TRBJ1-1 - TRBV7-6
CASSQDLGPEAFF TGCGCCAGCAGCCAAGATTTGGGCCCTGAAGCTTTCTTT - TRBJ1-1 - TRBV4-1
CATRRNGKVVWGQGLANYGYTF TGTGCCACCCGGAGGAACGGAAAGGTGGTTTGGGGACAGGGCTTAGCTAACTATGGCTACACCTTC - TRBJ1-2 TRBD1 TRBV13
CARGDRGHSEQYF TGTGCCAGGGGGGACAGGGGGCACTCCGAGCAGTACTTC - TRBJ2-7 TRBD1 TRBV14
CASSQDIGRAPDTQYF TGCGCCAGCAGCCAAGATATCGGGAGGGCCCCAGATACGCAGTATTTT - TRBJ2-3 TRBD2 TRBV4-3
CASSRDRVLETQYF TGTGCTAGCAGCCGTGACAGGGTCCTGGAGACCCAGTACTTC - TRBJ2-5 TRBD1 TRBV7-7
CASSLSAGGQAQYF TGTGCCAGCAGCTTATCGGCGGGAGGCCAGGCCCAGTACTTC - TRBJ2-5 TRBD2 TRBV7-9
CASSRPGSYEQYF TGTGCCTCGTCGAGGCCCGGGAGCTACGAGCAGTACTTC - TRBJ2-7 - TRBV6-6
CASSLAILSNTGELFF TGTGCCAGCAGCTTAGCAATACTTTCGAACACCGGGGAGCTGTTTTTT - TRBJ2-2 - TRBV7-8
CASSNGLAGGSTDTQYF TGTGCCAGCAGCAACGGACTAGCGGGGGGTAGTACAGATACGCAGTATTTT - TRBJ2-3 TRBD2 TRBV7-3
CASSRDRDRTQYF TGTGCCAGCAGCAGGGACAGGGATCGGACCCAGTACTTC - TRBJ2-5 TRBD1 TRBV27
CAWSRWGPQGETQYF TGTGCCTGGAGTCGGTGGGGTCCCCAGGGAGAGACCCAGTACTTC once TRBJ2-5 - TRBV30
CASSWDGGDYGYTF TGTGCCAGCAGCTGGGACGGGGGGGACTATGGCTACACCTTC - TRBJ1-2 - TRBV5-4
CASTTGTQNIQYF TGTGCCAGCACCACCGGGACTCAAAACATTCAGTACTTC - TRBJ2-4 - TRBV13
CASSLTGEDYTF TGTGCCAGCTCATTGACAGGGGAGGACTACACCTTC - TRBJ1-2 TRBD1 TRBV18
CASSQEDGGYNEQFF TGCGCCAGCAGCCAAGAGGACGGGGGCTACAATGAGCAGTTCTTC - TRBJ2-1 - TRBV4-1
CAWSSPTLQYF TGTGCCTGGAGTTCTCCAACTCTCCAGTACTTC - TRBJ2-7 - TRBV30
CAWSVFGDRSENTIYF TGTGCCTGGAGTGTATTTGGGGACAGGAGTGAAAACACCATATATTTT - TRBJ1-3 TRBD1 TRBV30
CASSPGQLKDQNTEAFF TGTGCCAGCAGCCCGGGACAGCTAAAGGATCAGAACACTGAAGCTTTCTTT - TRBJ1-1 TRBD1 TRBV11-1
CASSSGDRDTQYF TGCGCCAGCAGCTCGGGGGATCGTGATACGCAGTATTTT many TRBJ2-3 - TRBV5-1
CASSQDRLVADTQYF TGCGCCAGCAGCCAAGATCGGCTAGTTGCAGATACGCAGTATTTT few TRBJ2-3 - TRBV4-3
CASSLLGNTIYF TGTGCCAGCAGTTTACTCGGAAACACCATATATTTT few TRBJ1-3 - TRBV28
CASSYGTGLAKNIQYF TGTGCCAGCAGTTACGGGACAGGGCTAGCCAAAAACATTCAGTACTTC - TRBJ2-4 TRBD1 TRBV6-5
CASSEARGTGGVAFF TGTGCCAGCAGTGAAGCGCGGGGGACAGGGGGAGTAGCTTTCTTT - TRBJ1-1 TRBD1 TRBV6-1
CASSEGRASVNEQFF TGTGCCAGCAGTGAGGGCAGGGCGTCCGTCAATGAGCAGTTCTTC - TRBJ2-1 - TRBV6-4
CASSLPGLAGGLNEQFF TGTGCCAGCAGTCTCCCGGGACTAGCGGGGGGGCTCAATGAGCAGTTCTTC - TRBJ2-1 TRBD2 TRBV25-1
CASREGGARETQYF TGCGCCAGCAGGGAGGGGGGGGCTCGTGAGACCCAGTACTTC - TRBJ2-5 - TRBV5-1
CASSPNYRGRNEQFF TGTGCCAGCAGTCCAAACTACAGGGGGAGGAATGAGCAGTTCTTC once TRBJ2-1 TRBD1 TRBV7-3
CAFRRGSGNTIYF TGTGCCTTCAGACGGGGCTCTGGAAACACCATATATTTT once TRBJ1-3 - TRBV7-2
CASSLGPYNEQFF TGTGCCAGCAGTTTAGGGCCTTACAATGAGCAGTTCTTC - TRBJ2-1 - TRBV28
CASSPRDRTGGGYTF TGTGCCAGCTCACCACGTGATCGGACAGGGGGTGGCTACACCTTC - TRBJ1-2 TRBD1 TRBV18
CAMSQGPSNQPQHF TGTGCCATGTCTCAGGGGCCGAGCAATCAGCCCCAGCATTTT - TRBJ1-5 - TRBV10-3
CSVEGDREDTF TGCAGCGTTGAGGGAGACAGGGAGGACACCTTC - TRBJ1-2 TRBD1 TRBV29-1
CASSLGTGENQPQHF TGTGCCAGCAGCTTGGGGACAGGCGAGAATCAGCCCCAGCATTTT - TRBJ1-5 TRBD1 TRBV5-4
CASSLVSGAYNEQFF TGTGCCAGCAGCTTAGTCAGCGGAGCCTACAATGAGCAGTTCTTC few TRBJ2-1 - TRBV7-2